This is a list of T cell receptor beta chains from one sample in a study of cytomegalovirus exposure and HLA in healthy donors. Some clones are missing from TCRdb's copy, which holds only in-frame ones; the method was immunoSEQ multiplex PCR. This sample has 60,000 to 90,000 clones, with approximately 70% found just once. The sequenced material came from PBMCs. Every receptor here comes from a woman between 50 and 59 years old in good health and CMV-seropositive. The CDR3 runs from the conserved cysteine through the conserved F or W. The order of the fields is CDR3 protein, CDR3 DNA, CDR3 length, D gene, J gene, V gene, clone size. The D gene is left open where the match is weak. Clone size is given for some rows only: seen once, a few or many times, or a class if the clone is expanded.

CSALAIPSYNEQFF TGCAGCGCGCTAGCGATTCCATCCTACAATGAGCAGTTCTTC 14 NA TRBJ2-1 TRBV29-1 NA
CASSQGTQGVYEQYF TGCGCCAGCAGCCAAGGGACACAGGGGGTGTACGAGCAGTACTTC 15 TRBD1 TRBJ2-7 TRBV4-3 NA
CASSLDPLSWELTTQYF TGTGCCAGCAGCTTAGATCCCCTTAGCTGGGAGCTTACGACCCAGTACTTC 17 NA TRBJ2-5 TRBV11-2 NA
CASSPPKGLASETQYF TGTGCCAGTAGTCCGCCGAAGGGACTAGCAAGTGAGACCCAGTACTTC 16 TRBD2 TRBJ2-5 TRBV19 NA
CASSPVRVGEAFF TGTGCCAGCTCACCAGTCAGGGTAGGTGAAGCTTTCTTT 13 NA TRBJ1-1 TRBV18 few
CASSRRGYQPQHF TGTGCCAGCAGTCGGAGGGGATACCAGCCCCAGCATTTT 13 NA TRBJ1-5 TRBV28 once
CASSFYGANVLTF TGTGCCAGCAGCTTCTATGGGGCCAACGTCCTGACTTTC 13 NA TRBJ2-6 TRBV7-2 few
CASSYSEMNTETFF TGTGCCAGCAGTTACTCGGAGATGAACACTGAAACTTTCTTT 14 NA TRBJ1-1 TRBV6-6 NA
CASSPGTGGANTEAFF TGTGCCAGCTCACCGGGGACAGGGGGGGCGAACACTGAAGCTTTCTTT 16 TRBD1 TRBJ1-1 TRBV18 NA
CASIVSGANVLTF TGTGCCAGCATAGTCTCTGGGGCCAACGTCCTGACTTTC 13 NA TRBJ2-6 TRBV6-1 NA
CATSRDTDPTGTSVNEQFF TGTGCCACCAGCAGAGATACTGACCCTACCGGGACTAGCGTCAATGAGCAGTTCTTC 19 TRBD2 TRBJ2-1 TRBV15 NA
CASSLGEGGGSSYGYTF TGTGCCAGCAGCTTAGGGGAGGGGGGGGGATCTAGCTATGGCTACACCTTC 17 NA TRBJ1-2 TRBV7-9 NA
CASSPAGAVLGELFF TGTGCCAGCAGTCCAGCGGGGGCGGTGCTCGGGGAGCTGTTTTTT 15 TRBD2 TRBJ2-2 TRBV7-2 NA
CASRRDPGNTEAFF TGTGCCAGCAGACGCGACCCGGGGAACACTGAAGCTTTCTTT 14 NA TRBJ1-1 TRBV6-4 NA
CASSLAYRHYGYTF TGTGCCAGCAGCTTAGCGTACAGACACTATGGCTACACCTTC 14 NA TRBJ1-2 TRBV7-9 NA
CASSNRGLGQPQHF TGTGCCAGCAGTAACAGGGGCTTGGGTCAGCCCCAGCATTTT 14 TRBD1 TRBJ1-5 TRBV6-5 NA
CASSLSAGTGANVLTF TGTGCCAGCAGCTTATCAGCAGGGACTGGGGCCAACGTCCTGACTTTC 16 NA TRBJ2-6 TRBV7-3 NA
CASSYSGQGYSPLHF TGTGCCAGCAGTTACTCAGGACAGGGCTATTCACCCCTCCACTTT 15 TRBD1 TRBJ1-6 TRBV6-5 NA
CASSNWGGNTGELFF TGTGCCAGTAGTAATTGGGGGGGGAACACCGGGGAGCTGTTTTTT 15 TRBD2 TRBJ2-2 TRBV19 NA
CASSPGLAGANSYNEQFF TGTGCCAGCAGTCCGGGACTAGCGGGGGCCAATTCCTACAATGAGCAGTTCTTC 18 TRBD2 TRBJ2-1 TRBV28 NA
CASSLVQAGGEQFF TGTGCCAGCAGCTTAGTACAGGCGGGGGGTGAGCAGTTCTTC 14 TRBD2 TRBJ2-1 TRBV7-8 NA
CASGLPTLRPYEQYF TGTGCTAGTGGACTTCCGACTCTTCGGCCCTACGAGCAGTACTTC 15 NA TRBJ2-7 TRBV12-5 NA
CASSLLYGGDGDEQYF TGCGCCAGCAGCTTGTTATACGGGGGGGACGGTGACGAGCAGTACTTC 16 TRBD2 TRBJ2-7 TRBV5-1 once
CASSLTEASPLEAFF TGCGCCAGCAGCCTTACGGAGGCCTCCCCCCTAGAAGCTTTCTTT 15 NA TRBJ1-1 TRBV4-1 NA
CASSVETRRGPYNEQFF TGTGCCAGCAGCGTAGAAACCAGGCGGGGACCCTACAATGAGCAGTTCTTC 17 NA TRBJ2-1 TRBV9 NA
CATTGISRGNEKLFF TGCGCCACCACCGGCATAAGTAGGGGTAATGAAAAACTGTTTTTT 15 NA TRBJ1-4 TRBV10-1 once
CASLETGGRTGELFF TGTGCCAGCCTAGAAACGGGGGGGCGCACCGGGGAGCTGTTTTTT 15 TRBD2 TRBJ2-2 TRBV7-2 NA
CASSGDLYSGNTIYF TGTGCCAGTAGTGGGGACTTATACTCTGGAAACACCATATATTTT 15 NA TRBJ1-3 TRBV19 NA
CSALPGQGVAEAFF TGCAGCGCCTTGCCGGGACAGGGAGTGGCTGAAGCTTTCTTT 14 TRBD1 TRBJ1-1 TRBV29-1 NA
CASTLRSGGYTF TGCGCCAGCACTCTCCGGTCGGGTGGCTACACCTTC 12 NA TRBJ1-2 TRBV23-1 NA
CASSFNRGSTDTQYF TGTGCCAGCAGCTTTAACAGGGGGAGCACAGATACGCAGTATTTT 15 TRBD1 TRBJ2-3 TRBV7-3 few
CASSEGGESYNEQFF TGTGCCAGCAGTGAAGGCGGGGAGTCCTACAATGAGCAGTTCTTC 15 NA TRBJ2-1 TRBV6-4 once
CASEDLAGANTGELFF TGTGCCAGCGAGGATCTAGCGGGGGCGAACACCGGGGAGCTGTTTTTT 16 TRBD2 TRBJ2-2 TRBV7-9 NA
CATSRDTGASGNTIYF TGTGCCACCAGCAGAGATACAGGAGCCTCTGGAAACACCATATATTTT 16 NA TRBJ1-3 TRBV15 NA
CASKQVSSGNTIYF TGTGCCAGCAAACAGGTCTCCTCTGGAAACACCATATATTTT 14 NA TRBJ1-3 TRBV6-1 NA
CASSLVGTDTQYF TGTGCCAGCAGCCTAGTCGGTACAGATACGCAGTATTTT 13 NA TRBJ2-3 TRBV5-4 NA
CASSSGKGGRNTEAFF TGTGCCAGTAGTAGTGGAAAGGGGGGGAGGAACACTGAAGCTTTCTTT 16 NA TRBJ1-1 TRBV19 NA
CASSPGHLSSYEQYF TGTGCCAGCAGCCCAGGACACCTCAGCTCCTACGAGCAGTACTTC 15 NA TRBJ2-7 TRBV7-8 NA
CASSSNPSVLSGNTIYF TGTGCCAGCAGCTCTAACCCCAGCGTCCTCTCTGGAAACACCATATATTTT 17 NA TRBJ1-3 TRBV7-8 NA
CALYGTGFHNEQFF TGTGCCTTATACGGGACAGGGTTTCACAATGAGCAGTTCTTC 14 TRBD1 TRBJ2-1 TRBV30 NA
CASSLAQGRGEQFF TGCGCCAGCAGCTTGGCACAGGGTAGGGGTGAGCAGTTCTTC 14 NA TRBJ2-1 TRBV5-1 NA
CASSLLIVGGSRDTQYF TGTGCCAGCAGCTTATTGATAGTTGGCGGGAGTAGAGATACGCAGTATTTT 17 TRBD2 TRBJ2-3 TRBV7-2 NA
CASSLEPEVSGEQYF TGCGCCAGCAGCTTGGAACCGGAGGTATCTGGCGAGCAGTACTTC 15 NA TRBJ2-7 TRBV5-1 NA
CASSPTLREQYF TGTGCCAGCAGCCCTACTCTTCGCGAGCAGTACTTC 12 NA TRBJ2-7 TRBV7-9 NA
CASNGSSYEQYF TGTGCCAGCAATGGCAGCTCCTACGAGCAGTACTTC 12 NA TRBJ2-7 TRBV6-4 once
CASSLAETGDAYEQYF TGTGCCAGCAGCTTAGCTGAGACGGGGGACGCCTACGAGCAGTACTTC 16 NA TRBJ2-7 TRBV7-9 NA
CAISGGWGNQPQHF TGTGCCATCTCGGGGGGCTGGGGCAATCAGCCCCAGCATTTT 14 NA TRBJ1-5 TRBV28 NA
CASSLGVGSDTQYF TGCGCCAGCAGCCTAGGGGTAGGATCAGATACGCAGTATTTT 14 NA TRBJ2-3 TRBV4-3 NA
CASRTQGSNTEAFF TGTGCCAGCAGGACCCAGGGATCGAACACTGAAGCTTTCTTT 14 NA TRBJ1-1 TRBV9 NA